This T cell receptor (beta chain) was captured by sequencing in a study of T cell repertoires in cytomegalovirus infection. For the study at large: In the study, CMV epitopes included recently identified HLA-C-restricted and well-studied HLA-B-restricted ones.

TCRdb redid the calling of the reads with MiXCR, one entry per CDR3 protein. The sample consists of approximately 730,000 distinct CDR3 sequences, approximately 33% of them appearing once. The CDR3 extends over 17 amino acids. CDR1 and CDR2 from the germline V gene are SGHTA and FQGNSA. V lost 6 bases and J lost 5; bases outside the gene matches: 13. This clonotype occurred a few times. Its specificity is unknown. This specimen was cultured PBMCs, taken from culture after CMV antigen stimulation. The TCR originated in a human donor in good health (CMV status not recorded). Some clones in this sample may be carry-over from other donors' samples. V is TRBV7-2 and J is TRBJ2-3; TRBD2 matches at 11 bases. CDR3 nucleotides: TGTGCCAGCAGTGTAGCGGGAGGGGGCAGGGGAGAAGATACGCAGTATTTT. Translated: CASSVAGGGRGEDTQYF.